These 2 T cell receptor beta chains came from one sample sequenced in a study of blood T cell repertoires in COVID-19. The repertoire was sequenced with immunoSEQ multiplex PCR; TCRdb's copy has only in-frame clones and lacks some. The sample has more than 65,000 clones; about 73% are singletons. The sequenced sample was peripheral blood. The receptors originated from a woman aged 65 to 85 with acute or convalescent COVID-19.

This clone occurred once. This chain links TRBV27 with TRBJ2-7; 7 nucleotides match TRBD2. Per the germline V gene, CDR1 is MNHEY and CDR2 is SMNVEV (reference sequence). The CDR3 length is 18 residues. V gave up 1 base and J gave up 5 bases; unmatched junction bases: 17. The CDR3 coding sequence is TGTGCCAGCAGTTTATTTGAGTGGGCGGGAGAAGGGACTGACGAGCAGTACTTC. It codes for CASSLFEWAGEGTDEQYF.

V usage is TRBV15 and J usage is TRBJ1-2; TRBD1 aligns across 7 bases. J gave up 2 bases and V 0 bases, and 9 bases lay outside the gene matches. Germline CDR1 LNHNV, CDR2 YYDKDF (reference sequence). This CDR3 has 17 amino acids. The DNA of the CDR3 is TGTGCCACCAGCAGAGACTCCGGGACAGCTTCGAACTATGGCTACACCTTC. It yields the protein CATSRDSGTASNYGYTF.